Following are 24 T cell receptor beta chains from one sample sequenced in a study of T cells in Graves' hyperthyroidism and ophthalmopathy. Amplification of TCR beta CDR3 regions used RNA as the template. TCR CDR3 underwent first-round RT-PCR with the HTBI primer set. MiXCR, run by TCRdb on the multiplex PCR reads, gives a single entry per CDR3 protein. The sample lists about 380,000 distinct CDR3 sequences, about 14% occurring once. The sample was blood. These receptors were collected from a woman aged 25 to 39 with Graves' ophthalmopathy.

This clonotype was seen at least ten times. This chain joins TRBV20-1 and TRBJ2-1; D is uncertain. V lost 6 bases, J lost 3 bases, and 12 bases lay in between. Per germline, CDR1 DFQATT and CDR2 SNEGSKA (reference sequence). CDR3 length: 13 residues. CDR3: CSASPTRYNEQFF. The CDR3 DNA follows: TGCAGTGCCTCACCGACCCGCTACAATGAGCAGTTCTTC.

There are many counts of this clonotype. The CDR3 DNA reads as TGTGCCAGCAGCTCCCGAGACGAGCAGTACTTC. As protein: CASSSRDEQYF. The chain joins TRBV7-9 to TRBJ2-7; the D is unclear. Germline loops: CDR1 SEHNR, CDR2 FQNEAQ (reference sequence). CDR3 length equals 11 residues. The germline V and J ends were trimmed by 4 bases and 5 bases, with 6 bases remaining between them. The whole variable domain, filled in from reference TRBV7-9 and TRBJ2-7, reads DTGVSQNPRHKITKRGQNVTFRCDPISEHNRLYWYRQTLGQGPEFLTYFQNEAQLEKSRLLSDRFSAERPKGSFSTLEIQRTEQGDSAMYLCASSSRDEQYFGPGTRLTVT.

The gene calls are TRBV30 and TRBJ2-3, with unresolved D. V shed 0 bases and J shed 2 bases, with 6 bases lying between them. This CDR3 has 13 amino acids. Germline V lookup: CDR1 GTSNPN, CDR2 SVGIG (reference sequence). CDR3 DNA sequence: TGTGCCTGGAGTGTAGGCAACACAGATACGCAGTATTTT. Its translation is CAWSVGNTDTQYF.

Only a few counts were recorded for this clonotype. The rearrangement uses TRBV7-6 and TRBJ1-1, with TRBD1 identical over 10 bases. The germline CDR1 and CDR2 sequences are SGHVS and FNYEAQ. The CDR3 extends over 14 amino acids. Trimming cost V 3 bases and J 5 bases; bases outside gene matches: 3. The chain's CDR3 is CASSFLGQGTEAFF. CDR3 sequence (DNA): TGTGCCAGCAGCTTTTTGGGACAGGGGACTGAAGCTTTCTTT. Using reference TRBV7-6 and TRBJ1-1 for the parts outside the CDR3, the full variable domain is GAGVSQSPRYKVTKRGQDVALRCDPISGHVSLYWYRQALGQGPEFLTYFNYEAQQDKSGLPNDRFSAERPEGSISTLTIQRTEQRDSAMYRCASSFLGQGTEAFFGQGTRLTVV.

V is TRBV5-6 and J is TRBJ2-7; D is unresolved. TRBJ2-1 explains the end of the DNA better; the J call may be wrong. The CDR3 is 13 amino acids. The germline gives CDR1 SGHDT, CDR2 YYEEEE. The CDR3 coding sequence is TGTGCCAGCAACTTCGGCAGTCCCTACGAACAGTTCTTC. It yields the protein CASNFGSPYEQFF.

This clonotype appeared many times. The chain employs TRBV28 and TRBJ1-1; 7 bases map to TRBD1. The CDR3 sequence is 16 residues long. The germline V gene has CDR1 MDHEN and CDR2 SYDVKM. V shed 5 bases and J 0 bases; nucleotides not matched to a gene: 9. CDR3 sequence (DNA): TGTGCCAGCAGTATCGAACCACAGGGGATGAACACTGAAGCTTTCTTT. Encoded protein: CASSIEPQGMNTEAFF. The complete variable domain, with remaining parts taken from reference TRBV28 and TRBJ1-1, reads DVKVTQSSRYLVKRTGEKVFLECVQDMDHENMFWYRQDPGLGLRLIYFSYDVKMKEKGDIPEGYSVSREKKERFSLILESASTNQTSMYLCASSIEPQGMNTEAFFGQGTRLTVV.

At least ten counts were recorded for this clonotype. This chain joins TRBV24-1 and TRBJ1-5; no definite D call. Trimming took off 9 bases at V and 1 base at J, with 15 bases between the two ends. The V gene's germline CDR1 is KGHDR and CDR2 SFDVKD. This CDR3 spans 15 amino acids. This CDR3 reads CATRATGGSNQPQHF. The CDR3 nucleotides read TGTGCCACCCGAGCCACGGGAGGGAGCAATCAGCCCCAGCATTTT.

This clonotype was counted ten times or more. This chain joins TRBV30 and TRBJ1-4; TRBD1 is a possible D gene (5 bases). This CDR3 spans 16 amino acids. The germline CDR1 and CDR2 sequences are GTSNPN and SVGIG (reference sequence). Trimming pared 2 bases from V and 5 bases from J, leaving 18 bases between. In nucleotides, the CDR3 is TGTGCCTGGAGTCTATCGGGACTCCAATTGAATGAAAAACTGTTTTTT. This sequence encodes CAWSLSGLQLNEKLFF. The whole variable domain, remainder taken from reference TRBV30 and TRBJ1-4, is SQTIHQWPATLVQPVGSPLSLECTVEGTSNPNLYWYRQAAGRGLQLLFYSVGIGQISSEVPQNLSASRPQDRQFILSSKKLLLSDSGFYLCAWSLSGLQLNEKLFFGSGTQLSVL.

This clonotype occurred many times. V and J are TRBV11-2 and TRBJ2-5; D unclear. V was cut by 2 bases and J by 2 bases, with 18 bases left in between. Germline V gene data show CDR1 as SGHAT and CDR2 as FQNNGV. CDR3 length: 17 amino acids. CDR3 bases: TGTGCCAGCAGCTTATCGGGCCGTAAAAACCGTCAAGAGACCCAGTACTTC. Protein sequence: CASSLSGRKNRQETQYF.

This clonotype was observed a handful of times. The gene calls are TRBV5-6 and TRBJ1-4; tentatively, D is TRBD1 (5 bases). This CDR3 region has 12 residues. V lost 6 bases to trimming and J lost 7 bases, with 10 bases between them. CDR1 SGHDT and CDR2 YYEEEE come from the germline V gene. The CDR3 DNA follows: TGTGCCAGCACCCCAAGGGGTGAAAAACTGTTTTTT. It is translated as CASTPRGEKLFF.

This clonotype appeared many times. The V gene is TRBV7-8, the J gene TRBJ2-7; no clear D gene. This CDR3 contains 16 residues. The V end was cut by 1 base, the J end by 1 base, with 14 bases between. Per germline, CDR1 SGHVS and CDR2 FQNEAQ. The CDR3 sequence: CASSLGASGGSYEQYF. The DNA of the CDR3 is TGTGCCAGCAGCTTAGGGGCGAGTGGTGGGTCCTACGAGCAGTACTTC.

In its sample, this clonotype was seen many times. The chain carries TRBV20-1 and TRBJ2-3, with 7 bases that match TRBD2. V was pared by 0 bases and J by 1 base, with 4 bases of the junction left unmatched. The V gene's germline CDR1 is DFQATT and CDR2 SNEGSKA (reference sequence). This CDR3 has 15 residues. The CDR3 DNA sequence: TGCAGTGCTAGAGACCCAGGACTAGGCACAGATACGCAGTATTTT. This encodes CSARDPGLGTDTQYF.

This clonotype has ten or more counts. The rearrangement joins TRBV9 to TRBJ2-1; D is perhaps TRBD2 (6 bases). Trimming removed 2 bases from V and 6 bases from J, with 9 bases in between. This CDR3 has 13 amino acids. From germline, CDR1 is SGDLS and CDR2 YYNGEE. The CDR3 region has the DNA TGTGCCAGCAGCGTCGGGGGAGTCAATGAGCAGTTCTTC. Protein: CASSVGGVNEQFF.

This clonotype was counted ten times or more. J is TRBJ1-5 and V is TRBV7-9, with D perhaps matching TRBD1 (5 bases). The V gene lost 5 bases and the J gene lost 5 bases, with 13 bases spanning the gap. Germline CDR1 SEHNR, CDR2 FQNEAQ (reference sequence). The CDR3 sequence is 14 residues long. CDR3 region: CASSDGTGDQPQHF. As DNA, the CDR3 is TGTGCCAGCAGCGACGGGACGGGCGATCAGCCCCAGCATTTT.

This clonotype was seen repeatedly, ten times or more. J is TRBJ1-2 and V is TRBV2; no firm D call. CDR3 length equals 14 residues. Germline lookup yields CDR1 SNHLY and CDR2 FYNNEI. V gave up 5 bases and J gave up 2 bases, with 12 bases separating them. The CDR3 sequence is CASSRDGENYGYTF. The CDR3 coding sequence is TGTGCCAGCAGTCGAGACGGGGAAAACTATGGCTACACCTTC.

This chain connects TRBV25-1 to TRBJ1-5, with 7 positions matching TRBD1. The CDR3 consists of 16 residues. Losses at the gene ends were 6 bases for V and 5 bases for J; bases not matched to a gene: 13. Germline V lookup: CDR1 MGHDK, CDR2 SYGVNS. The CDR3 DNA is TGTGCCAGCAGCCCTGGGAACAGGGGCCTTGATCAGCCCCAGCATTTT. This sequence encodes CASSPGNRGLDQPQHF.

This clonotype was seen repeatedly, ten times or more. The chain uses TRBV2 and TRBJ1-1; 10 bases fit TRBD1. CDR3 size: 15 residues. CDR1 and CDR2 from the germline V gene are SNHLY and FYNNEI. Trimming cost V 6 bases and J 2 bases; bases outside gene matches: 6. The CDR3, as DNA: TGTGCCAGCAGAAGACAGGGGGCGAGAAACACTGAAGCTTTCTTT. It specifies CASRRQGARNTEAFF.

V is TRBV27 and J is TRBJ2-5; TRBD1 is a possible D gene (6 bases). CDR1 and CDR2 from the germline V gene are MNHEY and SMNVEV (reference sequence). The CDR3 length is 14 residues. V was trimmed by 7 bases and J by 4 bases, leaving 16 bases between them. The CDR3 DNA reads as TGTGCCAGCATCTCTTCAGGGGCCGGAGAGACCCAGTACTTC. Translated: CASISSGAGETQYF.

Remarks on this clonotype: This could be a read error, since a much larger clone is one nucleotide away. The CDR3 DNA follows: TGTGCCAGCAGTTCAGCCCAGGGAGGGTACGAGCAGTACTTC. This codes for CASSSAQGGYEQYF. The chain is built from TRBV12-3 or TRBV12-4 and TRBJ2-7, with 7 bases aligning to TRBD2. V trimming: 4 bases; J trimming: 4 bases; junction bases outside the gene matches: 7. The CDR3 contains 14 residues.

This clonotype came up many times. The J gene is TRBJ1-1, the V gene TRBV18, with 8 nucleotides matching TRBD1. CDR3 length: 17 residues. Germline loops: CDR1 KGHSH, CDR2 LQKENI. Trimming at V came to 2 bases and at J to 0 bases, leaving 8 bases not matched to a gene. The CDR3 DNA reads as TGTGCCAGCTCACCAAAGGCAGGGGGCCTTGTGAACACTGAAGCTTTCTTT. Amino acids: CASSPKAGGLVNTEAFF.

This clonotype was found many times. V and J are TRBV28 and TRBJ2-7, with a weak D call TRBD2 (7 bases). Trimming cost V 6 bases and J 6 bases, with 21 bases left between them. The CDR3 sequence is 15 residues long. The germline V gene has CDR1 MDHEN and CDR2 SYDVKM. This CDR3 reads CASSIGGVVAVEQYF. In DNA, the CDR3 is TGTGCCAGCAGCATAGGGGGGGTAGTGGCGGTCGAGCAGTACTTC. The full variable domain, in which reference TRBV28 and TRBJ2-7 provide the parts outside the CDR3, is DVKVTQSSRYLVKRTGEKVFLECVQDMDHENMFWYRQDPGLGLRLIYFSYDVKMKEKGDIPEGYSVSREKKERFSLILESASTNQTSMYLCASSIGGVVAVEQYFGPGTRLTVT.

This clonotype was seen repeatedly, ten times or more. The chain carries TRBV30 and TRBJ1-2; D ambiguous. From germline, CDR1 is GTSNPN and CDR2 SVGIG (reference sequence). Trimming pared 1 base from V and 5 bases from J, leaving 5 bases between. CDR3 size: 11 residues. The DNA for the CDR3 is TGTGCCTGGAGTGCGGGGTATGGCTACACCTTC. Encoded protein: CAWSAGYGYTF.

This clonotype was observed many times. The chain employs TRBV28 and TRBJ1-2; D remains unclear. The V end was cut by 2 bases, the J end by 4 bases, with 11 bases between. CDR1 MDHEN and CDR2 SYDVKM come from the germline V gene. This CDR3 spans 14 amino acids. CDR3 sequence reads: CASSLIGEPYGYTF. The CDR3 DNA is TGTGCCAGCAGTTTAATTGGAGAGCCCTATGGCTACACCTTC.

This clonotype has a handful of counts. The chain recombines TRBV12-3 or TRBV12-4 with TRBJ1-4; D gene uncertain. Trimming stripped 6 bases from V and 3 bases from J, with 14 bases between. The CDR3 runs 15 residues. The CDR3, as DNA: TGTGCCAGCAGGGGATTGGCCGCCCCTAATGAAAAACTGTTTTTT. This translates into CASRGLAAPNEKLFF.